This entry features one TCR beta chain sequence. Its antigen is undetermined. The CDR3 covers 17 residues. From germline, CDR1 is LGHNA and CDR2 YSLEER. V trimming: 3 bases; J trimming: 3 bases; junction bases outside the gene matches: 8. This entry comes from a study of cytomegalovirus exposure and HLA in healthy donors. The PCR had 60 Vbeta and 13 Jbeta primers. Sequenced by immunoSEQ multiplex PCR; TCRdb stores in-frame clones only, minus some. This sample carries under 90,000 clones, with approximately 7.5% going to the ten biggest clones. General study points: It was reported in a later analysis that an Asian-associated ancestry cluster showed fewer N-insertions than the 666-donor mean. In an earlier analysis, most TCR beta V segments were productive about 87% or about 30% of the time. Looking again later, the authors saw that most CMV-associated TCR beta chains seemed HLA-restricted. A later analysis revealed that TCR association rates differed between HLA loci, peaking at DRB1 and bottoming out at HLA-C.

This sequence joins TRBV4-3 and TRBJ2-5; 12 bases line up with TRBD2. The sample taken for sequencing was PBMCs. This sequence originates from a female donor in good health and CMV-seropositive. In nucleotides, the CDR3 is TGCGCCAGCAGCCAGGAGGGGCTAGCGGGGGGGAAAGAGACCCAGTACTTC. Its protein is CASSQEGLAGGKETQYF.